These T cell receptor beta chains were read from a single sample in a study of preoperative IRX-2 immunotherapy in early breast cancer. The repertoire was sequenced with immunoSEQ multiplex PCR; TCRdb's copy has only in-frame clones and lacks some. This sample has about 28,000 clones; 82% occur once, and the top ten carry 3% to 3.5%. The specimen was taken from a patient treated with IRX-2 immunotherapy. All receptors come from a human donor with breast cancer. Both conserved end residues are trimmed from each CDR3.

V gene	J gene	CDR3 protein
TRBV7-5	TRBJ2-1	ASSFSPGVHNEQF
TRBV22-1	TRBJ2-3	ASRRDRGRWDTQY
TRBV23-1	TRBJ2-3	ASSQDFQRGMYTDTQY
TRBV11-3	TRBJ1-3	ASSAGGIGGNTIY
TRBV15	TRBJ1-4	ATRGKDSSGEKLF
TRBV19	TRBJ2-1	ASRGGTSVFVHEQF
TRBV6-8	TRBJ1-1	ASGFSGDTEAF
TRBV5-1	TRBJ2-1	ASSSQIAGGLNEQF
TRBV6-8	TRBJ2-3	ASGRQGPDTDTQY
TRBV19	TRBJ2-3	ASSESTDTQY
TRBV19	TRBJ2-3	ASTLYGAGGVTDTQY
TRBV11-1	TRBJ1-2	ASSLDSRNYGYT
TRBV5-1	TRBJ2-5	ASSLATGQETQY
TRBV6-8	TRBJ2-7	AISARGLLYEQY
TRBV18	TRBJ2-7	ASSPDRDYEQY
TRBV7-1	TRBJ1-2	ASSPNRAYGYT
TRBV7-7	TRBJ2-2	ASSIRTKGLDTGELF
TRBV6-8	TRBJ1-5	ASSRTGPLNQPQH
TRBV30	TRBJ1-4	AGGTGGTNEKLF
TRBV5-1	TRBJ2-5	ASSYQGYQETQY
TRBV11-3	TRBJ2-2	ASSLGGTGRTGELF
TRBV6-8	TRBJ2-5	ASRRGGYQETQY
TRBV6-8	TRBJ1-1	ASRENRFGEAF
TRBV1	TRBJ1-1	ASSLKGQGRLTEAF
TRBV1	TRBJ2-3	ASSRIGLARSTDTQY
TRBV6-8	TRBJ2-3	ASSYHNTDTQY
TRBV6-4	TRBJ2-3	ASRMTDTQY
TRBV19	TRBJ1-5	ASSMGDGQHQPQH
TRBV6-8	TRBJ1-5	ASNQGHQPQH
TRBV18	TRBJ1-1	ASSFGNTEAF
TRBV6-8	TRBJ1-2	ASNVEVGDGYT
TRBV4-1	TRBJ1-5	ASSQDARLFNQPQH
TRBV6-8	TRBJ2-7	ASSYRTSGYEQY
TRBV28	TRBJ1-2	ASSSRTGDNYGYT
TRBV6-7	TRBJ2-7	ASSGQGLGYEQY
TRBV6-4	TRBJ2-1	AISEGGLAGEGEQF
TRBV11-3	TRBJ2-1	ASSVGGKRFDNEQF
TRBV19	TRBJ1-2	ASSIGVLSNYGYT
TRBV11-3	TRBJ2-3	ASSLVRESSTDTQY
TRBV7-4	TRBJ2-3	ASSVDRQDTQY
TRBV11-3	TRBJ2-1	ASTPSGGANEQF
TRBV28	TRBJ2-7	ASSPGTGQDYEQY
TRBV19	TRBJ1-4	ASSRGQLGEKLF
TRBV28	TRBJ1-5	ASSRTRLSPQH
TRBV28	TRBJ1-5	ASSGIGTGFNQPQH
TRBV5-1	TRBJ2-2	ASSLAGETGELF
TRBV6-8	TRBJ1-3	ASARDARDTIY
TRBV27	TRBJ2-1	ATEAGGTNEQF